These 27 T cell receptor beta chains came from one sample sequenced in a study of cytotoxic CD8 clonotypes in ibrutinib-treated CLL. The protocol was immunoSEQ multiplex PCR, while the TCRdb copy is restricted to in-frame clones and leaves out a portion. Here the sample spans roughly 150,000 clones, around nine tenths being singletons. The specimen was PBMCs, collected at disease progression, from a patient treated with ibrutinib. These receptors all stem from a human donor with chronic lymphocytic leukemia.

V and J are TRBV29-1 and TRBJ2-5, with 14 positions matching TRBD2. This CDR3 is 15 amino acids long. CDR1 SQVTM and CDR2 ANQGSEA come from the germline V gene. With V trimmed by 4 bases and J by 4 bases, 5 bases remained unmatched. The CDR3 DNA is TGCAGCGTTGCCCCGGGACTAGCGGGAGCAGAGACCCAGTACTTC. It specifies CSVAPGLAGAETQYF.

This clone was seen only a few times. Written as DNA, the CDR3 is TGCGCCAGCAGCTGGGTAGGGGGCACCAACACTGAAGCTTTCTTT. Amino acid sequence: CASSWVGGTNTEAFF. The chain combines TRBV5-1 with TRBJ1-1; TRBD1 aligns across 7 bases. J lost 2 bases, V lost 3 bases, and 7 bases had no gene match. The CDR3 extends over 15 amino acids. The germline gives CDR1 SGHRS, CDR2 YFSETQ.

This clone has a handful of counts. The chain joins TRBV6-1 to TRBJ2-7; 9 bases are shared with TRBD1. Germline trimming cut 2 bases from V and 7 bases from J; bases unmatched to any gene: 6. Per the germline V gene, CDR1 is MNHNS and CDR2 is SASEGT. The CDR3 extends over 14 amino acids. CDR3 residues: CASSEKGTGKEQYF. CDR3 bases: TGTGCCAGCAGTGAAAAAGGGACAGGGAAAGAGCAGTACTTC.

V is TRBV6-6 and J is TRBJ2-5; 8 bases are a match to TRBD1. The trim removed 7 bases at V and 4 bases at J, leaving 8 bases unmatched. CDR3 size: 14 residues. Germline CDR1 is MNHNY and CDR2 is SVGAGI (reference sequence). The CDR3 loop reads CASKDREYVETQYF. The CDR3 DNA reads TGTGCCAGCAAGGACAGGGAGTACGTAGAGACCCAGTACTTC.

The chain has TRBV19 and TRBJ2-3; 9 nucleotides agree with TRBD1. The trim removed 8 bases at V and 7 bases at J, leaving 7 bases unmatched. Germline loops: CDR1 LNHDA, CDR2 SQIVND (reference sequence). The CDR3 loop spans 13 amino acids. CDR3 protein: CASAGTGSNTQYF. CDR3 DNA: TGTGCCAGTGCCGGGACAGGGAGCAATACGCAGTATTTT. The whole variable domain, remainder taken from reference TRBV19 and TRBJ2-3, is DGGITQSPKYLFRKEGQNVTLSCEQNLNHDAMYWYRQDPGQGLRLIYYSQIVNDFQKGDIAEGYSVSREKKESFPLTVTSAQKNPTAFYLCASAGTGSNTQYFGPGTRLTVL.

The chain uses TRBV7-6 and TRBJ2-1; 10 bases agree with TRBD2. Germline CDR1 SGHVS, CDR2 FNYEAQ. The ends lost 5 bases at V and 3 bases at J; junction bases unmatched: 4. CDR3 length: 15 residues. The CDR3 protein is CASSVRLAGYNEQFF. CDR3 sequence (DNA): TGTGCCAGCAGCGTCCGACTAGCGGGCTACAATGAGCAGTTCTTC.

The chain has TRBV6-5 and TRBJ2-7, with TRBD1 matching 9 bases. J gave up 4 bases and V 2 bases, and 6 bases lay outside the gene matches. Germline V gene data show CDR1 as MNHEY and CDR2 as SVGAGI. The CDR3 has 15 residues. CDR3 sequence: CASSYDGTGPYEQYF. In DNA, the CDR3 is TGTGCCAGCAGTTACGACGGGACAGGGCCGTACGAGCAGTACTTC.

V and J are TRBV11-3 and TRBJ2-1; 7 nucleotides agree with TRBD1. CDR1 and CDR2 from the germline V gene are SGHNT and YENEEA. CDR3 size: 14 residues. Trimming took 5 bases from V and 4 from J; bases not matched to a gene: 5. The CDR3 sequence is CASSPRDRYNEQFF. For the CDR3, the DNA is TGTGCCAGCAGCCCTCGGGACAGATACAATGAGCAGTTCTTC.

The chain joins TRBV6-6 to TRBJ2-5; a weak D match, TRBD1 (6 bases). Germline CDR1 MNHNY, CDR2 SVGAGI (reference sequence). CDR3 size: 12 residues. The V end lost 6 bases, the J end lost 5 bases, and 10 bases lay between the germline ends. DNA for the CDR3: TGTGCCAGCAGGGACAGTGACGAGACCCAGTACTTC. Translation: CASRDSDETQYF.

This chain links TRBV19 with TRBJ1-1, with D unclear. This CDR3 spans 15 amino acids. The germline V and J ends were trimmed by 3 bases and 1 base, with 12 bases remaining between them. CDR1 is LNHDA and CDR2 is SQIVND in the germline V gene (reference sequence). CDR3 nucleotide sequence: TGTGCCAGTAGTATCGCTTTCATACGGAACACTGAAGCTTTCTTT. Its protein is CASSIAFIRNTEAFF. Full variable domain (rest looked up from reference TRBV19 and TRBJ1-1): DGGITQSPKYLFRKEGQNVTLSCEQNLNHDAMYWYRQDPGQGLRLIYYSQIVNDFQKGDIAEGYSVSREKKESFPLTVTSAQKNPTAFYLCASSIAFIRNTEAFFGQGTRLTVV.

This clone was recorded only once. This rearrangement joins TRBV6-1 to TRBJ1-4; possibly TRBD1 for D (6 bases). CDR3 length equals 16 residues. Germline V gives CDR1 MNHNS, CDR2 SASEGT. V lost 1 base to trimming and J lost 8 bases, with 17 bases between them. The CDR3 here is CASSEGAPWGQEKLFF. CDR3 in DNA: TGTGCCAGCAGTGAAGGGGCCCCCTGGGGGCAAGAAAAACTGTTTTTT.

This clone occurred once. The chain uses TRBV28 and TRBJ2-7; 7 bases are shared with TRBD1. The junction had 9 bases not matched to a gene; V was cut back by 7 bases and J by 3 bases. Germline-derived CDR1 and CDR2 are MDHEN and SYDVKM. The CDR3 is 14 residues long. CDR3: CASTPPGQYYEQYF. As DNA, the CDR3 is TGTGCCAGCACCCCCCCGGGACAGTACTACGAGCAGTACTTC.

The chain carries TRBV2 and TRBJ2-2; the D is unclear. Germline lookup yields CDR1 SNHLY and CDR2 FYNNEI. Trimming pared 11 bases from V and 7 bases from J, leaving 17 bases between. The CDR3 is 13 amino acids. CDR3 sequence: CAPAAVKDGELFF. CDR3 in DNA: TGTGCCCCTGCGGCAGTGAAGGACGGGGAGCTGTTTTTT.

This clone has only one observation. J is TRBJ2-1 and V is TRBV14; 9 nucleotides line up with TRBD1. The V gene end was trimmed by 5 bases and the J gene end by 7 bases; junction bases not matched to a gene: 12. Germline CDR1 reads SGHDN; CDR2 reads FVKESK. The length of the CDR3 is 16 residues. The chain's CDR3 is CASSKTGTGRVNEQFF. The CDR3 DNA sequence: TGTGCCAGCAGCAAGACCGGGACAGGGAGGGTTAATGAGCAGTTCTTC. Based on the CDR3 plus reference TRBV14 and TRBJ2-1, the full variable domain is EAGVTQFPSHSVIEKGQTVTLRCDPISGHDNLYWYRRVMGKEIKFLLHFVKESKQDESGMPNNRFLAERTGGTYSTLKVQPAELEDSGVYFCASSKTGTGRVNEQFFGPGTRLTVL.

Concerning this clone itself: The sample has other DNA sequences that encode this CDR3 too. The chain has TRBV11-2 and TRBJ2-1; unclear D gene. This CDR3 contains 15 residues. Trimming pared 3 bases from V and 4 bases from J, leaving 13 bases between. The V gene's germline CDR1 is SGHAT and CDR2 FQNNGV. CDR3 sequence (DNA): TGTGCCAGCAGCTTCCGAGACCTACCTTACAATGAGCAGTTCTTC. This sequence encodes CASSFRDLPYNEQFF.

The genes are TRBV4-3 and TRBJ2-3; D is unresolved. Germline CDR1 reads LGHNA; CDR2 reads YSLEER. This CDR3 region has 15 residues. V was trimmed by 1 base and J by 2 bases, leaving 10 bases between them. CDR3 loop: CASSQGSETTDTQYF. CDR3 nucleotides: TGCGCCAGCAGCCAAGGTTCCGAGACCACAGATACGCAGTATTTT.

CDR3 amino acids: CASSPRGAEAFF. The DNA for the CDR3 is TGTGCCAGCAGCCCTCGGGGCGCTGAAGCTTTCTTT. This chain joins TRBV7-3 and TRBJ1-1; TRBD1 might be the D (5 bases). Germline V gene sequence: CDR1 SGHTA, CDR2 FQGTGA. This CDR3 has 12 residues. The V end lost 5 bases, the J end lost 6 bases, and 10 bases lay between the germline ends.

The chain links TRBV27 to TRBJ2-1, with unresolved D. The V gene lost 7 bases and the J gene lost 7 bases, with 20 bases spanning the gap. The CDR3 runs to 15 residues. Germline-derived CDR1 and CDR2 are MNHEY and SMNVEV (reference sequence). CDR3 sequence reads: CASIIWAGSRNEQFF. The DNA of the CDR3 is TGTGCCAGCATTATCTGGGCAGGCTCGCGGAATGAGCAGTTCTTC.

This clone was seen more than once but under ten times. The chain links TRBV5-1 to TRBJ1-1; 9 nucleotides match TRBD1. Germline values: CDR1 SGHRS, CDR2 YFSETQ. Trimming removed 4 bases from V and 1 base from J; junction bases left unmatched: 5. The CDR3 has 15 amino acids. The DNA for the CDR3 is TGCGCCAGCAGCCCGGGGACAGGGCGGAACACTGAAGCTTTCTTT. It yields the protein CASSPGTGRNTEAFF.

The chain joins TRBV2 to TRBJ1-5; TRBD1 might be the D (5 bases). From germline, CDR1 is SNHLY and CDR2 FYNNEI. The CDR3 contains 15 residues. V gave up 4 bases and J gave up 4 bases, with 14 bases separating them. The CDR3 DNA sequence: TGTGCCAGCAGTGTTCGAGGGACGGGGAATCAGCCCCAGCATTTT. Amino acids: CASSVRGTGNQPQHF.

V gene TRBV28 combines with J gene TRBJ1-1; D not resolved. Trimming took 7 bases from V and 2 from J, leaving 5 bases between them. The CDR3 has 11 amino acids. The V gene's germline CDR1 is MDHEN and CDR2 SYDVKM. Written as DNA, the CDR3 is TGTGCCAGCATTACAAACACTGAAGCTTTCTTT. It codes for CASITNTEAFF.

V gene TRBV19 combines with J gene TRBJ1-4; the D is unclear. This CDR3 region has 12 residues. Germline CDR1 is LNHDA and CDR2 is SQIVND (reference sequence). Trimming stripped 10 bases from V and 8 bases from J, with 14 bases between. The CDR3 spells CATQGGGEKLFF. The CDR3 bases are TGTGCCACCCAAGGAGGAGGGGAAAAACTGTTTTTT.

This clone has more than one count but fewer than ten. The genes are TRBV15 and TRBJ1-1; D ambiguous. This CDR3 contains 14 residues. Trimming removed 0 bases from V and 4 bases from J, with 9 bases in between. Germline-derived CDR1 and CDR2 are LNHNV and YYDKDF (reference sequence). CDR3 DNA sequence: TGTGCCACCAGCAGAGATCTGTCCTCCACTGAAGCTTTCTTT. It codes for CATSRDLSSTEAFF.

This clone was seen once. This chain uses TRBV19 with TRBJ1-4; D not resolved. This CDR3 comprises 15 residues. Germline V CDR1 and CDR2: LNHDA, SQIVND (reference sequence). V was cut by 5 bases and J by 0 bases, with 10 bases left in between. The CDR3 nucleotides read TGTGCCAGTAGTCCGTTGGCAGCAACTAATGAAAAACTGTTTTTT. Its translation: CASSPLAATNEKLFF.

The V call is TRBV2, the J call TRBJ2-1; D remains ambiguous. The germline V gene has CDR1 SNHLY and CDR2 FYNNEI. V was trimmed by 4 bases and J by 8 bases, leaving 21 bases between them. This CDR3 contains 16 residues. CDR3 in DNA: TGTGCCAGCAGTGTCCAAAATTTAGGAGTTGAGGATGAGCAGTTCTTC. As protein: CASSVQNLGVEDEQFF.

J is TRBJ2-7 and V is TRBV4-1; 11 bases are a match to TRBD2. The CDR3 totals 18 residues. With 4 bases clipped from V and 2 bases from J, the junction kept 13 bases outside the gene matches. CDR1 MGHRA and CDR2 YSYEKL come from the germline V gene. The CDR3 DNA reads as TGCGCCAGCAGCCGTTTAGCGGGAGGGTTTACTACGACCTACGAGCAGTACTTC. Its translation is CASSRLAGGFTTTYEQYF.

The chain combines TRBV7-2 with TRBJ2-2; maybe TRBD1 (5 bases). The CDR3 is made up of 16 amino acids. Germline V gene lookup returns CDR1 SGHTA and CDR2 FQGNSA. Trimming took 2 bases from V and 3 from J, leaving 13 bases between them. In DNA form, the CDR3 reads TGTGCCAGCAGCTTACGGCAGGGCCCAGACACCGGGGAGCTGTTTTTT. Amino acid sequence: CASSLRQGPDTGELFF.